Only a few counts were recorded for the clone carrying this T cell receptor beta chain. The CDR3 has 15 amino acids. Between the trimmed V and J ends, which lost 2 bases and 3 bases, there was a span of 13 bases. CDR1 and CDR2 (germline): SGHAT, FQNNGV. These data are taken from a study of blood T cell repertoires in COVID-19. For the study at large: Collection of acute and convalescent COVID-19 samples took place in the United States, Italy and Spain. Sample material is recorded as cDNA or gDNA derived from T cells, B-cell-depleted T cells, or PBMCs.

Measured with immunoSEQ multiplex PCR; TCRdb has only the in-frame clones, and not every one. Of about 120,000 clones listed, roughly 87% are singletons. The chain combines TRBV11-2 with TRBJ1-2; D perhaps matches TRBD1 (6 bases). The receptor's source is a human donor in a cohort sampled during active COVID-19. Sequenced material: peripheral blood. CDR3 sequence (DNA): TGTGCCAGCAGCTTACAGGCCCGGACAGACTATGGCTACACCTTC. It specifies CASSLQARTDYGYTF.